These 16 T cell receptor beta chains originate from one sample sequenced in a study of response to subunit inactivated influenza vaccine. TCRdb independently ran MiXCR on the RT-PCR reads; one entry per CDR3 protein. The sample lists 500,000 to 550,000 distinct CDR3 sequences; 6% to 9% were seen once. Material: PBMCs from blood, obtained approximately 25 months after vaccination. The receptors here all came from a man between 50 and 70 years old who received an inactivated influenza vaccine.

The chain carries TRBV5-5 and TRBJ2-7; TRBD1 might be the D (5 bases). Between the trimmed V and J ends, which lost 4 bases and 2 bases, there was a span of 13 bases. CDR3 length equals 14 residues. Germline CDR1 SGHKS, CDR2 YYEKEE (reference sequence). Here the CDR3 reads CASSPGAATYEQYF. The CDR3, as DNA: TGTGCCAGCAGCCCTGGGGCGGCAACCTACGAGCAGTACTTC.

This clonotype occurred many times. The genes are TRBV3-1 and TRBJ2-1; D is undetermined. The length of the CDR3 is 12 residues. Trimming pared 3 bases from V and 6 bases from J, leaving 6 bases between. Germline-derived CDR1 and CDR2 are LGHDT and YNNKEL (reference sequence). The CDR3: CASSQTRNEQFF. The CDR3 DNA reads as TGTGCCAGCAGCCAGACTCGCAATGAGCAGTTCTTC.

This clonotype was observed many times. This chain connects TRBV4-2 to TRBJ2-2; the match to TRBD2 covers 14 bases. With V trimmed by 6 bases and J by 7 bases, 4 bases remained unmatched. This CDR3 has 15 amino acids. The germline CDR1 and CDR2 sequences are LGHNA and YNFKEQ. CDR3 loop: CASRGLAGAVGELFF. DNA for the CDR3: TGTGCCAGCAGGGGACTAGCGGGAGCGGTCGGGGAGCTGTTTTTT.

This clonotype showed up just a few times. The genes are TRBV7-2 and TRBJ2-1, with a tentative D call TRBD2 (6 bases). Looked up from germline, CDR1 is SGHTA and CDR2 is FQGNSA. V was pared by 2 bases and J by 13 bases, with 12 bases between. The CDR3 loop spans 12 amino acids. The CDR3 protein is CASSLYAGIQFF. CDR3 sequence (DNA): TGTGCCAGCAGCTTATATGCGGGAATCCAGTTCTTC. The entire variable domain, with the rest obtained from reference TRBV7-2 and TRBJ2-1, is as follows: GAGVSQSPSNKVTEKGKDVELRCDPISGHTALYWYRQSLGQGLEFLIYFQGNSAPDKSGLPSDRFSAERTGGSVSTLTIQRTQQEDSAVYLCASSLYAGIQFFGPGTRLTVL.

This clonotype was counted ten times or more. The chain has TRBV19 and TRBJ2-2; no clear D. CDR3 length: 11 amino acids. In germline, CDR1 is LNHDA, CDR2 SQIVND (reference sequence). The ends were cut back, 4 bases at V and 11 bases at J, with 8 bases in the middle. The chain's CDR3 is CASSTLSELFF. The CDR3, as DNA: TGTGCCAGTAGTACCCTATCCGAGCTGTTTTTT.

The table lists this clonotype with many counts. V is TRBV25-1 and J is TRBJ2-2; D perhaps matches TRBD1 (6 bases). V was clipped by 7 bases and J by 4 bases, with 10 bases between them. This CDR3 spans 13 amino acids. Germline CDR1 reads MGHDK; CDR2 reads SYGVNS. CDR3 region: CASTHRATGELFF. The CDR3 DNA reads TGTGCCAGCACCCACAGGGCCACCGGGGAGCTGTTTTTT. The entire variable domain, with the rest obtained from reference TRBV25-1 and TRBJ2-2, is as follows: EADIYQTPRYLVIGTGKKITLECSQTMGHDKMYWYQQDPGMELHLIHYSYGVNSTEKGDLSSESTVSRIRTEHFPLTLESARPSHTSQYLCASTHRATGELFFGEGSRLTVL.

This clonotype was seen repeatedly, ten times or more. The rearrangement links TRBV12-3 or TRBV12-4 to TRBJ1-2; tentatively, D is TRBD1 (5 bases). The CDR3 runs 15 residues. V was trimmed by 4 bases and J by 8 bases, leaving 20 bases between them. The CDR3 nucleotides read TGTGCCAGCAGTTCGGGACCGGTCGCATTCATGGGCTACACCTTC. It encodes CASSSGPVAFMGYTF.

A few counts support this clonotype. This chain links TRBV2 with TRBJ1-5, with 11 nucleotides matching TRBD1. Trimming took 10 bases from V and 5 from J; bases not matched to a gene: 4. This CDR3 region has 13 residues. Germline CDR1 is SNHLY and CDR2 is FYNNEI. CDR3 nucleotides: TGTGCCACGGGGGGACAGGGGGATCAGCCCCAGCATTTT. Its protein is CATGGQGDQPQHF.

In this sample, this clonotype turned up a few times. This sequence joins TRBV15 and TRBJ1-2; D is uncertain. Germline V gives CDR1 LNHNV, CDR2 YYDKDF (reference sequence). Trimming took 8 bases from V and 8 from J, leaving 12 bases between them. The length of the CDR3 is 11 residues. The CDR3 spells CATGQMGGYTF. Written as DNA, the CDR3 is TGTGCCACCGGGCAGATGGGAGGCTACACCTTC.

V gene TRBV20-1 combines with J gene TRBJ2-7, with TRBD1 as a possible D gene (6 bases). Trimming removed 5 bases at V and 6 bases at J, with 17 bases between. The V gene's germline CDR1 is DFQATT and CDR2 SNEGSKA (reference sequence). The CDR3 is 13 residues long. This CDR3 is CSAPGTWSLEQYF. CDR3 nucleotide sequence: TGCAGTGCTCCCGGGACATGGTCCCTCGAGCAGTACTTC.

This clonotype has just a few counts. The V and J genes are TRBV28 and TRBJ2-7, with TRBD1 matching 7 bases. The CDR3 has 13 amino acids. Germline-derived CDR1 and CDR2 are MDHEN and SYDVKM. Trimming took 7 bases from V and 3 from J; bases not matched to a gene: 6. The CDR3, as DNA: TGTGCCAGCAACCCGGGACAGTTCTACGAGCAGTACTTC. Protein product: CASNPGQFYEQYF.

This clonotype was picked up many times. The chain has TRBV6-6 and TRBJ1-5, with D tentatively TRBD1 (6 bases). The length of the CDR3 is 13 residues. Trimming removed 7 bases at V and 4 bases at J, with 11 bases between. The germline CDR1 and CDR2 sequences are MNHNY and SVGAGI (reference sequence). The CDR3 region has the DNA TGTGCCAGCACCTCTGACAGGAATCAGCCCCAGCATTTT. Protein sequence: CASTSDRNQPQHF.

This clonotype was picked up many times. J is TRBJ2-2 and V is TRBV20-1; the match to TRBD2 covers 8 bases. This CDR3 spans 13 amino acids. V gave up 7 bases and J gave up 4 bases; unmatched junction bases: 5. CDR1 and CDR2 (germline): DFQATT, SNEGSKA (reference sequence). The CDR3 sequence: CSVPRGVTGELFF. CDR3 in DNA: TGCAGTGTTCCGCGGGGGGTCACCGGGGAGCTGTTTTTT.

The rearrangement links TRBV20-1 to TRBJ1-2; TRBD1 might be the D (5 bases). V dropped 4 bases and J dropped 6 bases, with 12 bases sitting between them. This CDR3 contains 12 residues. In germline, CDR1 is DFQATT, CDR2 SNEGSKA (reference sequence). As DNA, the CDR3 is TGCAGTGCTAAGGCCAGGGCGGATGGCTACACCTTC. Translated: CSAKARADGYTF.

The chain carries TRBV7-9 and TRBJ2-5; the match to TRBD2 covers 9 bases. Germline CDR1 reads SEHNR; CDR2 reads FQNEAQ (reference sequence). CDR3 size: 15 residues. The ends lost 3 bases at V and 5 bases at J; junction bases unmatched: 7. CDR3: CASSFGGRAVETQYF. The CDR3 nucleotides are TGTGCCAGCAGCTTCGGCGGGAGGGCCGTGGAGACCCAGTACTTC.

This clonotype was counted only a few times. This chain links TRBV29-1 with TRBJ2-3; D remains unclear. The CDR3 loop spans 12 amino acids. CDR1 is SQVTM and CDR2 is ANQGSEA in the germline V gene. Trimming shortened V by 7 bases and J by 2 bases, and 10 bases separated the two germline ends. The CDR3 is CSAVKATDTQYF. The CDR3 region has the DNA TGCAGCGCAGTGAAGGCCACAGATACGCAGTATTTT.